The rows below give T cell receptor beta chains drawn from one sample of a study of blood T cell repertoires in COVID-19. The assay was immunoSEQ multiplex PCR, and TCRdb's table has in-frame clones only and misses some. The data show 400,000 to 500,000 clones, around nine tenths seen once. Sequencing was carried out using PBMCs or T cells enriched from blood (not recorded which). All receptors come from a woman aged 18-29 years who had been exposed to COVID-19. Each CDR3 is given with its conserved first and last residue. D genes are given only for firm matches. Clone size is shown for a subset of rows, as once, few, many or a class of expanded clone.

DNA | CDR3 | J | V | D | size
TGTGCCAGCACCGAGGACAGCTATGGCTACACCTTC | CASTEDSYGYTF | TRBJ1-2 | TRBV12-3/TRBV12-4 | NA | NA
TGTGCCAGCAGTCGTGCCGGGACAGGGAGATCCTACGAGCAGTACTTC | CASSRAGTGRSYEQYF | TRBJ2-7 | TRBV28 | TRBD1 | NA
TGTGCCACAGGGGCCACTGGTGAAAAACTGTTTTTT | CATGATGEKLFF | TRBJ1-4 | TRBV10-3 | NA | NA
TGCAGCGTCCGACAGGGGGCGGACTACGAGCAGTACTTC | CSVRQGADYEQYF | TRBJ2-7 | TRBV29-1 | TRBD1 | once
TGTGCCAGCAGTGAAGTAGGAGCGACCTCCTACGAGCAGTACTTC | CASSEVGATSYEQYF | TRBJ2-7 | TRBV6-1 | NA | NA
TGTGCCAGCAGCCTAGTAATCTTACAGGGTGATCAGCCCCAGCATTTT | CASSLVILQGDQPQHF | TRBJ1-5 | TRBV7-8 | NA | NA
TGCGCCAGCAGCCAGGTCCTAGCGGGGGGGCTCTATGAGCAGTTCTTC | CASSQVLAGGLYEQFF | TRBJ2-1 | TRBV4-1 | TRBD2 | NA
TGTGCCAGCAGCGGGAGACTAGCGGAGTACAATGAGCAGTTCTTC | CASSGRLAEYNEQFF | TRBJ2-1 | TRBV9 | TRBD2 | once
TGTGCCAGCAGCTTAGGAGGTACTCCCAACACCATATATTTT | CASSLGGTPNTIYF | TRBJ1-3 | TRBV7-2 | NA | NA
TGTGCCAGCAGCCCCTGGGCCCGGGAACGAAACCCTTATGGCTACACCTTC | CASSPWARERNPYGYTF | TRBJ1-2 | TRBV28 | NA | NA
TGCGCCAGCAGCCAACCCACTAGCGGGAGAGGGAGAGAGACCCAGTACTTC | CASSQPTSGRGRETQYF | TRBJ2-5 | TRBV4-1 | TRBD2 | NA
TGTGCCACCAGCAGAGTAGGTGGAGGGGACGGCTACACCTTC | CATSRVGGGDGYTF | TRBJ1-2 | TRBV15 | NA | NA
TGTGCCAGCAGTCAAAACAGGGACCTCCACTTT | CASSQNRDLHF | TRBJ1-6 | TRBV12-3/TRBV12-4 | NA | NA
TGCAGCGTTGACAGGTATAATGAGCAGTTCTTC | CSVDRYNEQFF | TRBJ2-1 | TRBV29-1 | NA | once
TGTGCCAGCTCACCGAGACAGGCCTTTAATGAAAAACTGTTTTTT | CASSPRQAFNEKLFF | TRBJ1-4 | TRBV18 | NA | NA
TGTGCCAGCGGCGGGGGGGGATCCTACAATGAGCAGTTCTTC | CASGGGGSYNEQFF | TRBJ2-1 | TRBV28 | TRBD2 | once
TGTGCCAGCAGCTTAGGCCCCCGAGGGGGTGAGCAGTTCTTC | CASSLGPRGGEQFF | TRBJ2-1 | TRBV7-9 | NA | once
TGTGCCAGCAGCTTGTTGTCGTTTTCCGGGGAAGAGACCCAGTACTTC | CASSLLSFSGEETQYF | TRBJ2-5 | TRBV5-6 | NA | NA
TGTGCCAGCAGCATCCGGGACTACTACCTCCAAGAGACCCAGTACTTC | CASSIRDYYLQETQYF | TRBJ2-5 | TRBV5-8 | TRBD2 | NA
TGTGCCAGCAGCTTCGGGTCGGAACTTGACTACGAGCAGTACTTC | CASSFGSELDYEQYF | TRBJ2-7 | TRBV13 | NA | few
TGTGCCAGCTCACCAGGTCAGGGGATCGGCTATGGCTACACCTTC | CASSPGQGIGYGYTF | TRBJ1-2 | TRBV18 | NA | NA
TGTGCCAGTAGTCCTACAGGGCCGCCGGGGGGCTACACCTTC | CASSPTGPPGGYTF | TRBJ1-2 | TRBV19 | NA | NA
TGTGCCAGCAGTCCCAGGGGTTCCGAGCAGTACTTC | CASSPRGSEQYF | TRBJ2-7 | TRBV27 | NA | few
TGTGCCAGCAGTTGGACAGGGTACAATGAGCAGTTCTTC | CASSWTGYNEQFF | TRBJ2-1 | TRBV27 | TRBD1 | once
TGTGCCAGCAGCCAATATCTACAGGGAAACACTGAAGCTTTCTTT | CASSQYLQGNTEAFF | TRBJ1-1 | TRBV3-1/TRBV3-2 | NA | once
TGCGCCAGCAGCTTGGCCCGTTGGGCCCAAGAGACCCAGTACTTC | CASSLARWAQETQYF | TRBJ2-5 | TRBV5-1 | NA | few
TGTGCCAGCAGTGAAGCTTTGACAGGAACCTACGAGCAGTACTTC | CASSEALTGTYEQYF | TRBJ2-7 | TRBV6-1 | NA | NA
TGTGCCAGCAGCCAAGCCACCGGGGGGCTTGGGTTCTACGAGCAGTACTTC | CASSQATGGLGFYEQYF | TRBJ2-7 | TRBV4-2 | NA | NA
TGTGCCAGCATCTCGTTCGGGAGATACGGAGGGGATTGGACTGAAGCTTTCTTT | CASISFGRYGGDWTEAFF | TRBJ1-1 | TRBV27 | NA | NA
TGTGCCAGCGAAACACCGGGACTAGCGGTCCAAGAGACCCAGTACTTC | CASETPGLAVQETQYF | TRBJ2-5 | TRBV7-9 | TRBD2 | NA
TGTGCCAGTAGTATGTTTCCGGAAAACATTCAGTACTTC | CASSMFPENIQYF | TRBJ2-4 | TRBV19 | NA | once
TGTGCCAGCAGGTCACTAGCGGGAATCCACAATGAGCAGTTCTTC | CASRSLAGIHNEQFF | TRBJ2-1 | TRBV11-2 | TRBD2 | few